The rows below give T cell receptor beta chains drawn from one sample of a study of shared clonotypes between healthy human individuals. TCRdb keeps only in-frame clones here, not all; method: immunoSEQ multiplex PCR. The sample contains around 1.4 million clones, approximately 98.5% of which appear only once. The material sequenced was naive CD4+ T cells sorted from blood. The receptors stem from a man aged 25 to 40 in good health. The CDR3 runs from the conserved cysteine through the conserved F or W. The order of the fields is clone size, V gene, D gene, J gene, CDR3 DNA, CDR3 protein. The D gene is left open where the match is weak. Expanded clones get a size class; other rows say once, few or many, or leave the size out.

>-|TRBV19|-|TRBJ2-2
TGTGCCAGTAGTATAGTGGGCGGCCCGAACACCGGGGAGCTGTTTTTT
CASSIVGGPNTGELFF
>-|TRBV28|-|TRBJ1-5
TGTGCCAGCAGTTTAGTAGGACCGAAAAATCAGCCCCAGCATTTT
CASSLVGPKNQPQHF
>once|TRBV6-1|-|TRBJ1-2
TGTGCCAGCAGTAGGAGGAGCTATGGCTACACCTTC
CASSRRSYGYTF
>few|TRBV6-5|-|TRBJ1-3
TGTGCCAGCAGTTACTCGGGGGGAAACACCATATATTTT
CASSYSGGNTIYF
>-|TRBV27|-|TRBJ2-7
TGTCCACCCCAGATCTCCAGGGAAGTCTACGAGCAGTACTTC
CPPQISREVYEQYF
>-|TRBV9|-|TRBJ2-1
TGTGCCAGCAGCGTAAGCGGAATAGGGCCCTACAATGAGCAGTTCTTC
CASSVSGIGPYNEQFF
>-|TRBV5-1|-|TRBJ2-1
TGCGCCAGCAGCCCGGAGGGGACCGAATACAATGAGCAGTTCTTC
CASSPEGTEYNEQFF
>-|TRBV10-3|TRBD2|TRBJ2-7
TGTGCCATCAGTGAGGTGGCGGGAGGGCCCTACGAGCAGTACTTC
CAISEVAGGPYEQYF
>-|TRBV5-4|-|TRBJ2-3
TGTGCCAGCAGCTTGGTGGGAGCAGTCACAGATACGCAGTATTTT
CASSLVGAVTDTQYF
>-|TRBV7-8|TRBD2|TRBJ2-7
TGTGCCAGCAGCCAGCTACCACTAGCGGACCACACCTACGAGCAGTACTTC
CASSQLPLADHTYEQYF
>-|TRBV28|TRBD2|TRBJ2-1
TGTGCCAGCTCGACCCACAGCGGGCTAGCGGGACACAATGAGCAGTTCTTC
CASSTHSGLAGHNEQFF
>once|TRBV5-6|-|TRBJ1-1
TGTGCCAGCCACGGCAGGGGATACACTGAAGCTTTCTTT
CASHGRGYTEAFF
>-|TRBV4-3|-|TRBJ2-5
TGCGCCAGCAGCCGAGGGAGGCAAGAGACCCAGTACTTC
CASSRGRQETQYF
>-|TRBV19|TRBD1|TRBJ2-5
TGTGCCAGTAGTCCCCGACCGGGACAGGGGAGCCGAGAGACCCAGTACTTC
CASSPRPGQGSRETQYF
>once|TRBV13|TRBD2|TRBJ2-1
TGTGCCAGCAGCTCGGCGGGGGTTCCGTACAATGAGCAGTTCTTC
CASSSAGVPYNEQFF
>-|TRBV7-2|-|TRBJ2-1
TGTGCCAGCAGTGTCCGACTACCCAAAAGGATTAGCTCCTACAATGAGCAGTTCTTC
CASSVRLPKRISSYNEQFF
>-|TRBV6-1|-|TRBJ2-2
TGTGTCACCGGGTTCGGAAGTGACACCGGGGAGCTGTTTTTT
CVTGFGSDTGELFF